This entry is about one T cell receptor (beta chain). Its antigen is not identified. The data originate from a study of T-cell reconstitution after alpha-beta-depleted transplantation in children. Study-wide results and limits: Some patients showed high day-60 TCRbeta diversity, which derived from surviving recipient T cells and thymic progenitors. Fresh T-cell production supplied most of the T-cell counts and diversity seen one year after transplant. Approximately two months post-transplant, alpha-beta T cells reportedly originated from several hundred expanded graft clones.

This sample's TCRbeta library carried unique molecular identifier barcodes. One entry per CDR3 protein, called by TCRdb with MiXCR from the PCR reads. The sample contains 500,000 to 650,000 distinct CDR3 sequences, about an eighth of which appear only once. The CDR3 is made up of 17 amino acids. Losses at the gene ends were 5 bases for V and 7 bases for J; bases not matched to a gene: 10. The rearrangement uses TRBV12-3 or TRBV12-4 and TRBJ2-2; 13 positions match TRBD2. Source: PBMCs, mostly from graft donor cells, taken 360 days after TCRalphabeta/CD19-depleted stem cell transplant. This clonotype was sampled from a male patient younger than 18 who had a stem cell transplant for acute myeloid leukemia, so the T cells may come from the graft donor. The CDR3 sequence is CASSMKTSGRAFGELFF. As DNA, the CDR3 is TGTGCCAGCAGTATGAAAACTAGCGGGAGGGCCTTCGGGGAGCTGTTTTTT.